What follows are 3 T cell receptor beta chains derived from one specimen sequenced in a study of blood T cell repertoires in COVID-19 (TCRdb year 2020). Library construction relied on the immunoSEQ multiplex PCR assay. Sourced from immuneACCESS, this table was stored by TCRdb with only in-frame sequences that have V and J called. A share of the clones is absent; for the studies checked, an unresolved V gene accounts for under half, and the remainder has no known explanation. This sample gives hundreds of thousands of clones in total; 85% of them show up just once. Approximately 9% of the sample rests with the top ten. Source material: PBMCs or T cells enriched from blood (not recorded which). All receptors come from a woman aged 50 to 60 with acute COVID-19.

The rearrangement uses TRBV6-5 and TRBJ1-2; a possible D gene is TRBD1 (5 bases). Trimming removed 0 bases at V and 4 bases at J, with 15 bases between. The CDR3 sequence is 16 residues long. The V gene's germline CDR1 is MNHEY and CDR2 SVGAGI. In DNA form, the CDR3 reads TGTGCCAGCAGTTACTCCGAGGTTGGGGCCTCCTATGGCTACACCTTC. Amino acid sequence: CASSYSEVGASYGYTF.

The chain is built from TRBV15 and TRBJ2-1, with 9 bases aligning to TRBD2. In germline, CDR1 is LNHNV, CDR2 YYDKDF (reference sequence). The CDR3 runs 15 residues. Germline trimming cut 3 bases from V and 2 bases from J; bases unmatched to any gene: 2. The CDR3 sequence: CATSSAGGAYNEQFF. DNA for the CDR3: TGTGCCACCAGCAGCGCGGGGGGGGCCTACAATGAGCAGTTCTTC.

The chain links TRBV5-6 to TRBJ2-2; 7 nucleotides agree with TRBD1. The CDR3 consists of 13 residues. The junction had 4 bases not matched to a gene; V was cut back by 4 bases and J by 7 bases. The germline V gene has CDR1 SGHDT and CDR2 YYEEEE. The CDR3 here is CASSPDRVGELFF. The CDR3 nucleotides read TGTGCCAGCAGCCCCGACAGGGTCGGGGAGCTGTTTTTT. Full variable domain (remainder filled in from reference TRBV5-6 and TRBJ2-2): DAGVTQSPTHLIKTRGQQVTLRCSPKSGHDTVSWYQQALGQGPQFIFQYYEEEERQRGNFPDRFSGHQFPNYSSELNVNALLLGDSALYLCASSPDRVGELFFGEGSRLTVL.